One sample yielded the 22 T cell receptor beta chains listed below, sequenced in a study of vaccination effects on CD4 cells after COVID-19. For these TCRs, the target antigens are not known. Antigen-specific CD4+ T cell clonotypes were called by their expansion after viral peptide-pool culture in ViraFEST. It was after more than nine days of culture that CD4+ T cells were isolated. SARS-CoV-2 infected the person between March and December 2020, as confirmed by PCR. Only in-frame clones appear in the TCRdb table, and some are missing; sequencing was by immunoSEQ multiplex PCR. Of about 45,000 clones listed, around 74% are singletons. The sequenced sample was CD4+ T cells from PBMCs cultured with a peptide pool, obtained before COVID-19 vaccination. The receptor source for this set is a human donor who had a prior SARS-CoV-2 infection.

This clone was counted between two and nine times. This chain connects TRBV6-6 to TRBJ1-2; 8 bases align to TRBD1. Germline-derived CDR1 and CDR2 are MNHNY and SVGAGI (reference sequence). This CDR3 is 12 amino acids long. V trimming: 8 bases; J trimming: 2 bases; junction bases outside the gene matches: 1. In nucleotides, the CDR3 is TGTGCCAGCTGGACAGGGAACTATGGCTACACCTTC. This sequence encodes CASWTGNYGYTF.

The chain has TRBV27 and TRBJ1-1; 7 bases are a match to TRBD1. The CDR3 is made up of 15 amino acids. Trimming cost V 5 bases and J 3 bases; bases outside gene matches: 9. Germline values: CDR1 MNHEY, CDR2 SMNVEV (reference sequence). The DNA of the CDR3 is TGTGCCAGCAGTCCACCCGGGACAGAAGACACTGAAGCTTTCTTT. Protein sequence: CASSPPGTEDTEAFF.

This chain links TRBV25-1 with TRBJ2-1; TRBD2 matches 12 bases. This CDR3 is built from 18 residues. CDR1 and CDR2 from the germline V gene are MGHDK and SYGVNS. V lost 1 base and J lost 1; bases outside the gene matches: 5. CDR3 bases: TGTGCCAGCAGTGAATGGGCTAGCGGGGGGGAGTCCTACAATGAGCAGTTCTTC. Translation gives CASSEWASGGESYNEQFF.

The chain links TRBV7-9 to TRBJ2-1; D is uncertain. Germline V gene sequence: CDR1 SEHNR, CDR2 FQNEAQ (reference sequence). V was trimmed by 1 base and J by 0 bases, leaving 7 bases between them. The CDR3 totals 15 residues. CDR3 loop: CASSLGIASYNEQFF. The CDR3 DNA reads TGTGCCAGCAGCTTAGGAATAGCCTCCTACAATGAGCAGTTCTTC.

The rearrangement joins TRBV6-5 to TRBJ2-7, with D perhaps TRBD1 (5 bases). There are 16 residues in the CDR3. Germline V CDR1 and CDR2: MNHEY, SVGAGI. V was cut by 0 bases and J by 3 bases, with 15 bases left in between. The CDR3 region is CASSYSSRAEFYEQYF. The CDR3 DNA reads TGTGCCAGCAGTTACTCATCCAGGGCAGAATTCTACGAGCAGTACTTC.

The chain combines TRBV28 with TRBJ2-7; D is unclear. Germline-derived CDR1 and CDR2 are MDHEN and SYDVKM. CDR3 size: 12 residues. V was cut by 2 bases and J by 1 base, with 3 bases left in between. DNA for the CDR3: TGTGCCAGCAGTTTAGGGTCCTACGAGCAGTACTTC. This translates into CASSLGSYEQYF.

The chain combines TRBV3-1 (or the pseudogene TRBV3-2) with TRBJ1-5, with TRBD1 as a possible D gene (6 bases). Trimming stripped 3 bases from V and 5 bases from J, with 14 bases between. This CDR3 has 15 residues. Looked up from germline, CDR1 is LGHDT and CDR2 is YNNKEL (reference sequence). CDR3 sequence (DNA): TGTGCCAGCAGCCAGATGGGCGGGGGCTATCAGCCCCAGCATTTT. It is translated as CASSQMGGGYQPQHF.

The chain links TRBV14 to TRBJ2-1; perhaps D is TRBD1 or TRBD2 (5 bases each). Between the trimmed V and J ends, which lost 3 bases and 8 bases, there was a span of 23 bases. This CDR3 is 17 amino acids long. Germline values: CDR1 SGHDN, CDR2 FVKESK. The CDR3, as DNA: TGTGCCAGCAGCCATGGACATTGGAGCGGTGAGACGGATGAGCAGTTCTTC. This codes for CASSHGHWSGETDEQFF.

The chain is built from TRBV18 and TRBJ2-5; perhaps TRBD1 as D (5 bases). The CDR3 spans 14 residues. V was cut by 5 bases and J by 2 bases, with 12 bases left in between. Germline lookup yields CDR1 KGHSH and CDR2 LQKENI. CDR3 sequence: CASSVIQDQETQYF. In DNA, the CDR3 is TGTGCCAGCTCAGTAATACAGGATCAAGAGACCCAGTACTTC. Filled out from reference TRBV18 and TRBJ2-5, the complete variable domain reads NAGVMQNPRHLVRRRGQEARLRCSPMKGHSHVYWYRQLPEEGLKFMVYLQKENIIDESGMPKERFSAEFPKEGPSILRIQQVVRGDSAAYFCASSVIQDQETQYFGPGTRLLVL.

The chain is built from TRBV7-2 and TRBJ2-7, with 13 bases that match TRBD2. V dropped 5 bases and J dropped 6; count of bases not matched to a gene: 10. Per germline, CDR1 SGHTA and CDR2 FQGNSA. There are 16 residues in the CDR3. CDR3 nucleotides: TGTGCCAGCAGCCCACAGGGACTAGCGGGGCCAGGCGAGCAGTACTTC. Its protein is CASSPQGLAGPGEQYF.

The V gene is TRBV18, the J gene TRBJ2-3; 10 bases align to TRBD1. Germline CDR1 and CDR2: KGHSH and LQKENI. The CDR3 runs to 15 residues. V was pared by 6 bases and J by 1 base, with 4 bases of the junction left unmatched. CDR3 region: CASSGDRGGTDTQYF. The DNA for the CDR3 is TGTGCCAGCTCTGGGGACAGGGGTGGCACAGATACGCAGTATTTT.

This clone was detected only once. The rearrangement uses TRBV6-2 or TRBV6-3 and TRBJ2-3; 9 bases are a match to TRBD1. This CDR3 is 15 amino acids long. CDR1 and CDR2 (germline): MNHEY, SVGEGT. The V and J ends lost 2 bases and 4 bases, in that order; junction bases with no gene match: 4. Here the CDR3 DNA reads TGTGCCAGCAGTTACCGGGGACAGGGACCAGATACGCAGTATTTT. It encodes CASSYRGQGPDTQYF.

The chain recombines TRBV11-3 with TRBJ2-1; TRBD2 agrees at 13 bases. V was pared by 1 base and J by 7 bases, with 7 bases of the junction left unmatched. Germline assignment: CDR1 SGHNT and CDR2 YENEEA. CDR3 length equals 17 residues. CDR3 loop: CASSLVPLAGGINEQFF. The CDR3 nucleotides read TGTGCCAGCAGCTTAGTGCCACTAGCGGGAGGGATTAATGAGCAGTTCTTC.

This clone appeared a single time. The chain couples TRBV6-1 to TRBJ2-1, with TRBD2 identical over 10 bases. V was pared by 3 bases and J by 7 bases, with 12 bases of the junction left unmatched. CDR1 and CDR2 (germline): MNHNS, SASEGT. The CDR3 has 17 amino acids. The CDR3 bases are TGTGCCAGCAGTGATGGACTAGCGGAACCTCTGAGGAATGAGCAGTTCTTC. Residues: CASSDGLAEPLRNEQFF.

The rearrangement joins TRBV24-1 to TRBJ2-2; 14 nucleotides line up with TRBD2. The ends lost 4 bases at V and 4 bases at J; junction bases unmatched: 10. This CDR3 comprises 19 residues. Germline CDR1 and CDR2: KGHDR and SFDVKD. CDR3 loop: CATSDPGLAGGSSTGELFF. The CDR3, as DNA: TGTGCCACCAGTGACCCAGGACTAGCGGGAGGTTCGAGCACCGGGGAGCTGTTTTTT.

The chain uses TRBV6-5 and TRBJ2-1, with TRBD2 matching over 8 bases. The CDR3 is 16 residues long. V gave up 2 bases and J gave up 5 bases; unmatched junction bases: 8. CDR1 is MNHEY, CDR2 SVGAGI, per germline. CDR3 nucleotides: TGTGCCAGCAGTTACGGGGTAGCGGGATCTAACAATGAGCAGTTCTTC. It encodes CASSYGVAGSNNEQFF.

This sequence joins TRBV27 and TRBJ2-1, with D maybe TRBD2 (6 bases). Trimming took off 3 bases at V and 5 bases at J, with 17 bases between the two ends. Germline V CDR1 and CDR2: MNHEY, SMNVEV (reference sequence). The CDR3 runs to 16 residues. This CDR3 is CASSFASGESDNEQFF. The CDR3 DNA is TGTGCCAGCAGTTTTGCGTCGGGGGAGTCTGACAATGAGCAGTTCTTC.

A few counts support this clone. The gene calls are TRBV6-1 and TRBJ2-7; D ambiguous. The CDR3 is 14 residues long. Trimming pared 3 bases from V and 3 bases from J, leaving 12 bases between. The germline V gene has CDR1 MNHNS and CDR2 SASEGT. The CDR3, as DNA: TGTGCCAGCAGTGAGCAGGAGCGAAGCTACGAGCAGTACTTC. It yields the protein CASSEQERSYEQYF.

V and J are TRBV30 and TRBJ2-6; D uncertain. This CDR3 contains 14 residues. CDR1 GTSNPN and CDR2 SVGIG come from the germline V gene (reference sequence). Trimming stripped 2 bases from V and 0 bases from J, with 5 bases between. The CDR3 coding sequence is TGTGCCTGGAGTATGGACTCTGGGGCCAACGTCCTGACTTTC. Protein sequence: CAWSMDSGANVLTF.

This chain uses TRBV23-1 with TRBJ2-1; D might be TRBD2 (5 bases). TRBV23-1 is sorted into the ORF group, with uncertain function. The CDR3 is made up of 14 amino acids. Trimming removed 0 bases at V and 8 bases at J, with 11 bases between. For the CDR3, the DNA is TGCGCCAGCAGTCAATCCCCGGGATTACATGAGCAGTTCTTC. Translating gives CASSQSPGLHEQFF.

The V gene is TRBV7-2, the J gene TRBJ1-3; the D is unclear. Trimming took off 1 base at V and 2 bases at J, with 12 bases between the two ends. The length of the CDR3 is 16 residues. Germline CDR1 SGHTA, CDR2 FQGNSA. The DNA for the CDR3 is TGTGCCAGCAGCTTAGTAGGCTGGACCACTGGAAACACCATATATTTT. Translating it yields CASSLVGWTTGNTIYF.

J is TRBJ1-2 and V is TRBV5-4; 7 bases are a match to TRBD1. The V gene end was trimmed by 4 bases and the J gene end by 3 bases; junction bases not matched to a gene: 9. From germline, CDR1 is SGHNT and CDR2 YYREEE (reference sequence). This CDR3 comprises 15 residues. The CDR3 bases are TGTGCCAGCAGCCCTGACTTAGGGACAGACTATGGCTACACCTTC. Translating gives CASSPDLGTDYGYTF.